This section outlines one T cell receptor (beta chain) sequence together with its context. The antigen remains undetermined. CDR3 length: 14 residues. This sample is drawn from a study of T cell responses to AZD1222 COVID-19 vaccine. Study findings and constraints: No day 14 peak samples; only post-peak repertoires were characterized.

The repertoire was sequenced with immunoSEQ multiplex PCR; TCRdb's copy has only in-frame clones and lacks some. In the table there are some 200,000 clones, approximately 90% of which are singletons. The sample here was peripheral blood, taken 28 days after the second AZD1222 dose. The chain links TRBV21-1 to TRBJ1-5; the table names TRBD1, a call not compared with the DNA. TRBV21-1 is shown as a pseudogene. This clonotype was sampled from an adult who received the AZD1222 COVID-19 vaccine. This chain's CDR3 is CASDRGPSNQPQHF. CDR3 DNA: TGTGCCAGCGATAGGGGGCCGAGCAATCAGCCCCAGCATTTT.